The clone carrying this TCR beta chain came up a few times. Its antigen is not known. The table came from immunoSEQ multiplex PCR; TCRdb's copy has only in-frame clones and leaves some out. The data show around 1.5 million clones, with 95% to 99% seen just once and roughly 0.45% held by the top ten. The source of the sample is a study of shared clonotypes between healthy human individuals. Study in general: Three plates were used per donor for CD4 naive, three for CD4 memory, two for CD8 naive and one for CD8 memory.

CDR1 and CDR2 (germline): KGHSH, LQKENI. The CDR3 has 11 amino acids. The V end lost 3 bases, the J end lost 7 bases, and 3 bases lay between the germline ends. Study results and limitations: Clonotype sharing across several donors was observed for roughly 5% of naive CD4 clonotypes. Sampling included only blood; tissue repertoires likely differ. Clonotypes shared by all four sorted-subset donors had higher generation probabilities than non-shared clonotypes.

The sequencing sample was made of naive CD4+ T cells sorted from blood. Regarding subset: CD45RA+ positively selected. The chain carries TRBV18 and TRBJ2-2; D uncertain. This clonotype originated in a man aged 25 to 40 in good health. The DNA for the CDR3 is TGTGCCAGCTCACCTTTCGGGGAGCTGTTTTTT. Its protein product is CASSPFGELFF.